A selection of T cell receptor beta chains follows, all from one sample in a study of cytomegalovirus exposure and HLA in healthy donors. Here immunoSEQ multiplex PCR was the method, and the copy in TCRdb shows in-frame clones only, minus some. The sample lists roughly 86,000 clones, over 70% seen once, with approximately 8.2% in the top ten. Sample: PBMCs. The receptors were gathered from a man in his 60s in good health and CMV-seronegative. The conserved cysteine and the conserved F or W are not part of the CDR3 here. The D gene is left open where the match is weak.

>TRBJ2-3|-|TRBV28
ASSSRPDTQY
>TRBJ1-5|TRBD1|TRBV6-5
ASRKTGESNQPQH
>TRBJ2-7|-|TRBV7-7
ASSPGTPYEQY
>TRBJ2-5|-|TRBV2
ASTGGTAQETQY
>TRBJ1-1|TRBD1|TRBV19
ASIPGQRMNTEAF
>TRBJ1-1|TRBD1|TRBV18
ASSTNWRQGGTEAF
>TRBJ2-5|TRBD2|TRBV13
ASSLGQAGVGGETQY
>TRBJ2-7|-|TRBV5-1
ASSLEQVSYEQY
>TRBJ2-7|TRBD1|TRBV4-1
ASSHLGQSSYEQY
>TRBJ2-7|TRBD2|TRBV13
ASSTPGLAGQWGEQY
>TRBJ2-1|TRBD1|TRBV6-1
ASQGLGQGINEQF
>TRBJ2-7|-|TRBV5-6
ASSSGLGGGSYEQY
>TRBJ2-1|-|TRBV7-2
ASSLDPRILSYNEQF
>TRBJ1-2|-|TRBV10-3
AIRAGTQNNYGYT
>TRBJ2-1|-|TRBV5-1
ASSLERLRNEQF
>TRBJ1-4|-|TRBV7-8
ASTQSGRGEKLF
>TRBJ1-5|-|TRBV5-5
ASSFTQGGNQPQH
>TRBJ2-7|-|TRBV7-2
ASSLDLGSSYEQY
>TRBJ1-4|TRBD1|TRBV4-1
ASSQGTGGQVNEKLF
>TRBJ1-2|-|TRBV5-8
ASSLVAEYGYT
>TRBJ2-1|TRBD2|TRBV5-1
ASSLGVGGGVYNEQF
>TRBJ2-2|-|TRBV6-1
ASSDRTQAGELF
>TRBJ1-2|-|TRBV7-9
ASSLSGIGYGYT
>TRBJ1-3|-|TRBV5-1
ASSARGGTSGNTIY
>TRBJ1-5|TRBD1|TRBV5-6
ASSSGTGRDQPQH
>TRBJ2-5|TRBD2|TRBV5-1
ASSPKGGGAGTDETQY
>TRBJ2-7|-|TRBV28
ASRGTGSGEQY
>TRBJ1-6|-|TRBV6-5
ASSYLSGGDSPLH
>TRBJ1-1|-|TRBV15
ATSRDIALMNTEAF
>TRBJ2-4|-|TRBV9
ASSVHYAPGYIQY
>TRBJ2-3|-|TRBV5-1
ASSIGDEGRDTQY
>TRBJ2-1|-|TRBV7-6
ASSLGQSLRDEQF
>TRBJ2-2|TRBD2|TRBV9
ASSGVLAGSTGELF
>TRBJ2-5|TRBD2|TRBV19
ASSSPGLAGQETQY
>TRBJ2-5|-|TRBV19
ASSGSGETQY
>TRBJ1-1|TRBD1|TRBV5-1
ASSLRQGMNTEAF
>TRBJ1-1|TRBD1|TRBV2
ASRRQGPNTEAF
>TRBJ1-2|-|TRBV2
ASRRGANYGYT
>TRBJ1-5|TRBD1|TRBV7-2
ASSVSRDRAYSNQPQH
>TRBJ1-2|-|TRBV6-5
ASRGREGTSGYT
>TRBJ1-2|TRBD1|TRBV2
ASSIRDSNYGYT
>TRBJ2-7|-|TRBV5-1
ASSLAAGTGYEQY